This entry describes one T cell receptor beta chain. Its target is not known. Produced via immunoSEQ multiplex PCR; TCRdb's table is partial and in-frame only. Of roughly 120,000 clones listed, 80% to 90% are singletons. CDR3 length: 13 amino acids. The ends were cut back, 1 base at V and 0 bases at J, with 2 bases in the middle. Germline CDR1 and CDR2: ENHRY and SYGVKD. The entry originates in a study of T cell responses to AZD1222 COVID-19 vaccine. Regarding the study as a whole: Donors were chiefly white British, with a greater number of females, and clonal diversity was perhaps underestimated. Nearly half of spike-specific TCRs reportedly target variant regions that are unmutated in the B.1.351 and B.1.1.7 variants. Spike as a whole was targeted by vaccine-associated CD4 TCRs, dominant at 160-218 and 743-854. Just a handful of AZD1222 recipients tested seropositive at baseline.

This receptor was identified in an adult in good health. V is TRBV10-3 and J is TRBJ2-3; D is uncertain. This specimen consisted of peripheral blood, obtained on day 0 of MenACWY control vaccination. CDR3 loop: CAISEYSTDTQYF. The CDR3 DNA sequence: TGTGCCATCAGTGAGTACAGCACAGATACGCAGTATTTT.